This TCR beta chain was documented in a study of Graves' ophthalmopathy and Graves' hyperthyroidism (dated 2018 in TCRdb). Notes on the research overall: Peripheral blood was collected before any treatment was given, at the time of initial diagnosis. An independent validation cohort was composed of fewer than 20 hyperthyroidism patients and approximately 15 patients who later progressed from hyperthyroidism to ophthalmopathy. A discovery set of about a hundred patients (approximately 42 ophthalmopathy, approximately 58 stable hyperthyroidism) was enrolled to explore V-J signatures distinguishing ophthalmopathy from hyperthyroidism. For training and testing, the 110 or so patients in the discovery cohort were randomly divided in a 7:3 ratio. In more than 5 hyperthyroidism patients, the T-cell repertoire of thyroid tissue was compared with the T-cell repertoire of blood. Following sampling, methimazole starting at 30 mg daily was administered to hyperthyroidism patients, and high-dose intravenous methylprednisolone was administered to ophthalmopathy patients. TCR beta repertoire signatures were used to distinguish Graves' ophthalmopathy from Graves' hyperthyroidism and to predict progression to ophthalmopathy. In total, around 140 blood samples were TCR-sequenced: fewer than 50 ophthalmopathy, roughly 80 hyperthyroidism and roughly 17 hyperthyroidism-to-ophthalmopathy patients.

V is cut by 0 bases and J by 1 base, and the space between the germline ends is 15 bases. CDR1 and CDR2, looked up from the germline V gene (reference sequence), are GTSNPN and SVGIG. Measured from the cysteine to the phenylalanine, the CDR3 is 16 residues long. Just the 48-base CDR3 DNA is kept, in frame starting at base 1. This clonotype appeared many times. There is no known antigen for this receptor. No base-level quality is on record; no much larger clone is a single base apart. Patients with ophthalmopathy had moderately to severely active disease, with a Clinical Activity Score of 3 or more, a NOSPECS grade of 4 or more, and a disease duration of less than 3 months. Patients were excluded if they had other autoimmune diseases, uncontrolled infections, pregnancy or lactation. Diagnosis was based on clinical symptoms, serum thyroxine, TRAb, thyroid ultrasound and orbital computed tomography. Using Ficoll-Paque density gradient centrifugation, PBMCs were isolated from about 9.2 ml of fresh peripheral blood. Total RNA was extracted with Trizol reagent and quality-checked on an Agilent 2100 Bioanalyzer.

What the work shows at the level of the full study, not this receptor alone: In validation, the model predicted ophthalmopathy progression with about 64% sensitivity and roughly 72% specificity; roughly 11 predicted patients were CT-confirmed with GO in a median of approximately six months. Most expanded thyroid clonotypes with a frequency above 0.001 also appeared in blood, which suggests that blood repertoires may reflect the immune response in the thyroid. No statistical method was used to predetermine the sample size, and group allocation was not hidden from the investigators. Ophthalmopathy was separated from stable hyperthyroidism by the 13-signature model with more than 85% sensitivity and around 81% specificity in cross-validation and with 80%/75% in the test set.

For repertoire sequencing, the TCR beta CDR3 regions were amplified from RNA transcripts. The first round of RT-PCR was done with HTBI primers and the Qiagen OneStep RT-PCR kit, and was followed by a second round of multiplex PCR, then size selection and purification. The libraries underwent paired-end sequencing with 100 bp reads on an Illumina HiSeq2000. The paper's processing steps were these. Reads were processed with SOAPnuke, discarding reads with adapters, uncalled bases, mean Phred below 15, or no exact constant-primer or identifier match. High-quality paired reads were merged with COPE v1.2.5. Each unique nucleotide sequence was treated as a clonotype, and MiTCR v1.1 was used to align the clonotypes to the IMGT TRB V, D and J references. The analysis was limited to V-J combinations with a frequency above 0.0001, which together covered 99% to 99.2% of the repertoires. For each V-J combination, a TCR clonal expansion and chaos score was defined as the ratio of F50 clonal expansion to chaos observed in the TCRdist matrix. Welch's t-statistics and random forest were used to reduce features to about a dozen V-J combinations, which were fed into a naive Bayes classifier. The similarity between thyroid and blood repertoires was quantified using the Morisita-Horn index. TCRdb took the public reads, trimmed them with fastp at Q25, ran MiXCR for clone calling and kept in-frame beta chains. Records with the same CDR3 protein are collapsed into one entry carrying the most frequent genes and DNA. The V and J calls, along with clone size, are taken from TCRdb and not from the paper's own processing. The sample table lists about 400,000 distinct CDR3 sequences, 15% to 20% of them with a count of one. Roughly 1.5% of the sample is in the top ten clones.

This receptor chain uses TRBV30 and TRBJ1-1, and TRBD1 may be the D gene, going by 5 matching bases. Sequenced sample: peripheral blood. This receptor was taken from a woman aged 18-29 years with Graves' ophthalmopathy. Donor details come from another sample of the same person, matched by shared clones. The CDR3 region: CAWSVPEGLPNTEAFF. The DNA reads TGTGCCTGGAGTGTACCGGAGGGGCTACCGAACACTGAAGCTTTCTTT. Here the CDR3 is joined to the reference TRBV30 and TRBJ1-1 genes, and the full variable domain is: SQTIHQWPATLVQPVGSPLSLECTVEGTSNPNLYWYRQAAGRGLQLLFYSVGIGQISSEVPQNLSASRPQDRQFILSSKKLLLSDSGFYLCAWSVPEGLPNTEAFFGQGTRLTVV.